This T cell receptor beta chain is from a study of identical twins' blood T cells. This clonotype was seen a few times. A previously described protocol, modified, built RNA-based TCR cDNA libraries. TCRdb processed the 5' RACE reads anew with MiXCR; each CDR3 protein has one entry. Here the sample spans about 370,000 distinct CDR3 sequences, more than 25% being singletons. The CDR3 covers 13 residues. Germline values: CDR1 LGHNA, CDR2 YSLEER. The V and J ends lost 4 bases and 6 bases respectively, with 12 bases between them. The TCR sequence derives from a woman between 18 and 50 years old in good health. Input material: PBMCs. This chain connects TRBV4-3 to TRBJ2-5; possible D gene TRBD2, 5 bases. DNA for the CDR3: TGCGCCAGCAGCCCACTAGAGGGTCAGACCCAGTACTTC. It encodes CASSPLEGQTQYF.